A selection of T cell receptor beta chains follows, all from one sample in a study of CD8 T cells in Susac syndrome. TCRdb reprocessed the immunoSEQ multiplex PCR reads via MiXCR and lists one record per CDR3 protein. The data contain roughly 89,000 distinct CDR3 sequences, about 96% of them singletons. Source material: CD8+ T cells from PBMCs. The receptors here all came from a human donor with Susac syndrome. Both conserved end residues are part of each CDR3. Each record gives: V gene, J gene, clone size, D gene, CDR3 DNA, CDR3 protein. A D gene is named only where the DNA matches it firmly. For some rows the clone size is stated as once, few or many, or as a class when expanded; others skip it.

TRBV7-2	TRBJ2-2	NA	NA	TGTGCCAGCGCCCCTAGTCCGAACACCGGGGAGCTGTTTTTT	CASAPSPNTGELFF
TRBV15	TRBJ1-5	NA	NA	TGTGCCACCAGCAGAGGCGGTAACAATCAGCCCCAGCATTTT	CATSRGGNNQPQHF
TRBV5-1	TRBJ2-1	NA	NA	TGCGCCAGCAGCGTAGGGAGCAATGAGCAGTTCTTC	CASSVGSNEQFF
TRBV7-2	TRBJ1-2	NA	TRBD1	TGTGCCAGCAGCTGGACCGGGACAGGGGCGTATGGCTACACCTTC	CASSWTGTGAYGYTF
TRBV6-2/TRBV6-3	TRBJ1-4	NA	NA	TGTGCCAGCAGTCCGTTCCCCGGGGGGGTCGGTGAAAAACTGTTTTTT	CASSPFPGGVGEKLFF
TRBV6-6	TRBJ1-5	NA	TRBD1	TGTGCCAGCAGTTGGACAGGGATTCTGCAGCCCCAGCATTTT	CASSWTGILQPQHF
TRBV20-1	TRBJ2-5	once	TRBD2	TGCAGTGCTGGAGACTTGATAGCGGGGGACCAAGAGACCCAGTACTTC	CSAGDLIAGDQETQYF
TRBV28	TRBJ1-4	NA	TRBD1	TGTGCCAGCAGTCTTCCCACCGGGACAGGGGGCTTGCAACTGTTTTTT	CASSLPTGTGGLQLFF
TRBV7-9	TRBJ2-5	NA	NA	TGTGCCAGCCGATCGACACCTATCCAAGAGACCCAGTACTTC	CASRSTPIQETQYF
TRBV18	TRBJ2-1	NA	TRBD2	TGTGCCAGCTCAGAGACTAGCGGGACCCCTAATGAGCAGTTCTTC	CASSETSGTPNEQFF
TRBV6-5	TRBJ2-3	NA	NA	TGTGCCAGCAGTTCGGACGGCACAGATACGCAGTATTTT	CASSSDGTDTQYF
TRBV3-1	TRBJ1-4	NA	NA	TGTGCCAGCAGCCCTCCAGGGGCGACTACTGAAAAACTGTTTTTT	CASSPPGATTEKLFF
TRBV4-3	TRBJ2-7	NA	TRBD2	TGCGCCAGCAGCCAAGAAGGACTAGAGGCCTACGAGCAGTACTTC	CASSQEGLEAYEQYF
TRBV20-1	TRBJ1-5	NA	NA	TGCAGTGGACAACGGGGGAATCAGCCCCAGCATTTT	CSGQRGNQPQHF
TRBV20-1	TRBJ1-2	NA	NA	TGCAGTGCTAGAGGGGTCATTCGGCCCCCCAACACCTTC	CSARGVIRPPNTF
TRBV19	TRBJ2-1	NA	NA	TGTGCCAGTAGTATATCGATTGCGGGGGAGCAGTTCTTC	CASSISIAGEQFF
TRBV14	TRBJ1-1	NA	NA	TGTGCCAGCAGCCAAGATACAGTCCAGGCCCCCAGGGGAGCTTTCTTT	CASSQDTVQAPRGAFF
TRBV12-3/TRBV12-4	TRBJ2-1	NA	TRBD2	TGTGCCAGCAGTTCCAATAGCGGGTTGCCCTACAATGAGCAGTTCTTC	CASSSNSGLPYNEQFF
TRBV9	TRBJ1-2	once	NA	TGTGCCAGCAGCGTAGGGCTAAGCTACACCTTC	CASSVGLSYTF
TRBV20-1	TRBJ1-1	NA	NA	TGCAGTGCTAGAGCCCGACTCTACGAAGCTTTCTTT	CSARARLYEAFF
TRBV7-2	TRBJ2-7	NA	NA	TGTGCCAGCAGCTTAACGAGCGGTCTCTCCTACGAGCAGTACTTC	CASSLTSGLSYEQYF
TRBV6-5	TRBJ1-2	NA	NA	TGTGCCAGCAGTTACTCTGGGAGAGGCGCCAACTATGGCTACACCTTC	CASSYSGRGANYGYTF